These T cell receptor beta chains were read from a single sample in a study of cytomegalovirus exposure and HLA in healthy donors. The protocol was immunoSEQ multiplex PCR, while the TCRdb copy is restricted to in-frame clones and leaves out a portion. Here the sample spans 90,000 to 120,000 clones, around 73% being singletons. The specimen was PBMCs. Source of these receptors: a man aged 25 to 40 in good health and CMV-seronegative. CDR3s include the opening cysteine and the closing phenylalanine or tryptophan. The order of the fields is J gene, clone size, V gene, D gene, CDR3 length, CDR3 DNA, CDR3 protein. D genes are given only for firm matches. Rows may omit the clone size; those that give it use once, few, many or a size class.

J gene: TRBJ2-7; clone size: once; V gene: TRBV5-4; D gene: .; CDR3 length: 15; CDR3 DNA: TGTGCCAGCAGCTTAGGCCCGACAGGAGCCTACGAGCAGTACTTC; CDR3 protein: CASSLGPTGAYEQYF
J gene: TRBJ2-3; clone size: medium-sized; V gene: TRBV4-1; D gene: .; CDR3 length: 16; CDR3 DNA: TGCGCCAGCAGCCAAGACGAGCACCGCACTATAGATACGCAGTATTTT; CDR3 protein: CASSQDEHRTIDTQYF
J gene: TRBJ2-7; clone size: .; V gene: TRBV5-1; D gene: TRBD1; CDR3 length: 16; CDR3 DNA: TGCGCCAGCAGCCAACCCGACAGGGGGCGCGACTACGAGCAGTACTTC; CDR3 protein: CASSQPDRGRDYEQYF
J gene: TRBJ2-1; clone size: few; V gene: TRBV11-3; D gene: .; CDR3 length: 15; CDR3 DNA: TGTGCCAGCAGCTCCCGGGCCCAGAGCGGCGATGAGCAGTTCTTC; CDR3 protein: CASSSRAQSGDEQFF
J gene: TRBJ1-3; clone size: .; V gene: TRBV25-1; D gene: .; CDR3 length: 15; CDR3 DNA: TGTGCCAGCAGTGAAGGGGGCTGGAGAAGAAACACCATATATTTT; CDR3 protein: CASSEGGWRRNTIYF
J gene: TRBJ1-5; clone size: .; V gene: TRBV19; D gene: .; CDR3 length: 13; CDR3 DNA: TGTGCCAGTAAACTACGGGGGAATCAGCCCCAGCATTTT; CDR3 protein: CASKLRGNQPQHF
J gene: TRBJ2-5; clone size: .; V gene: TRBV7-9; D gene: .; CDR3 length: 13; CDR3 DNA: TGTGCCAGCAGCTTACGGGAATGGGAGACCCAGTACTTC; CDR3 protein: CASSLREWETQYF
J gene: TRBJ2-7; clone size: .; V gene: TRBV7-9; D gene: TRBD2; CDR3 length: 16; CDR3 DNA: TGTGCCAGCAGCTTAGTCTCACTAGCGGGCTCCTACGAGCAGTACTTC; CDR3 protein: CASSLVSLAGSYEQYF
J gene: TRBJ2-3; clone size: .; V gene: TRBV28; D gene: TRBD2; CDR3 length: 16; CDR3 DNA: TGTGCCAGCAGTCCAGGACTAGCGGGGGGCACAGATACGCAGTATTTT; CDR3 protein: CASSPGLAGGTDTQYF
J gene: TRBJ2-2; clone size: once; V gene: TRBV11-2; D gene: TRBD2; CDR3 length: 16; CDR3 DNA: TGTGCCAGCAGCTTCCTCACTAGCGGGAGGACCGGGGAGCTGTTTTTT; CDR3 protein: CASSFLTSGRTGELFF
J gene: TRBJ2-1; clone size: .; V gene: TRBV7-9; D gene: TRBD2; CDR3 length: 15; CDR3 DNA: TGTGCCAGCAGCTTGGCTAGCGGGGGTTTCAATGAGCAGTTCTTC; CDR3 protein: CASSLASGGFNEQFF
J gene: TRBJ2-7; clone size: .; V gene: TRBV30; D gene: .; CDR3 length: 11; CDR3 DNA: TGTGCCTTACGGTGGGAGTACGAGCAGTACTTC; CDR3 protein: CALRWEYEQYF
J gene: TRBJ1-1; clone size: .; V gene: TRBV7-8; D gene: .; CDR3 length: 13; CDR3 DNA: TGTGCCAGCAGCTCCTCAGGGAACACTGAAGCTTTCTTT; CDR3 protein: CASSSSGNTEAFF
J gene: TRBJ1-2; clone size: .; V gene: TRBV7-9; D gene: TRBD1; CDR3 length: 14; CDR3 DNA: TGTGCCAGCAGCTCCGACAGGGGAAACTATGGCTACACCTTC; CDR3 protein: CASSSDRGNYGYTF
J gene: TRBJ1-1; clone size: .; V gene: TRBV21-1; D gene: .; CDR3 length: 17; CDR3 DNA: TGTGCCAGCAGCAAAGGGCGGGGGAGGGCTGGACCCGCTGAAGCTTTCTTT; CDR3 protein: CASSKGRGRAGPAEAFF
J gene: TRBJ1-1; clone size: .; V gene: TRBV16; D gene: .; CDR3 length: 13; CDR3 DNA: TGTGCCAGCAGTCGACAGACGAACACTGAAGCTTTCTTT; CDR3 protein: CASSRQTNTEAFF